The 32 T cell receptor beta chains below were found in one sample sequenced in a study of cytomegalovirus exposure and HLA in healthy donors. Sequencing used immunoSEQ multiplex PCR; TCRdb keeps in-frame clones, though not all of them. This table has roughly 120,000 clones, roughly 89% appearing once. Sequencing used PBMCs. The receptors here all came from a woman aged 18-29 years in good health and CMV-seronegative.

V usage is TRBV10-2 and J usage is TRBJ2-7; 7 positions agree with TRBD1. From germline, CDR1 is WSHSY and CDR2 SAAADI. Unmatched junction bases numbered 15, after V lost 6 bases and J lost 4 bases. This CDR3 has 16 amino acids. This chain's CDR3 is CASSAIRDSGFYEQYF. CDR3 nucleotide sequence: TGCGCCAGCAGCGCTATCCGGGACAGTGGTTTTTACGAGCAGTACTTC.

CDR3 coding DNA: TGCAGCGTTGTGGGAGTAGCGGGAGTATACGCTAGCACAGATACGCAGTATTTT. Its protein is CSVVGVAGVYASTDTQYF. V gene TRBV29-1 combines with J gene TRBJ2-3; TRBD2 agrees at 9 bases. Germline V CDR1 and CDR2: SQVTM, ANQGSEA. Germline trimming cut 4 bases from V and 0 bases from J; bases unmatched to any gene: 14. The CDR3 is 18 residues long.

The V gene is TRBV6-5, the J gene TRBJ1-1; weak D call: TRBD1 (6 bases). The germline gives CDR1 MNHEY, CDR2 SVGAGI. Trimming removed 5 bases at V and 4 bases at J, with 14 bases between. The CDR3 has 14 amino acids. Here the CDR3 DNA reads TGTGCCAGCAGTCGGGACGCAGGGGCCACTGAAGCTTTCTTT. It translates to CASSRDAGATEAFF.

The chain is built from TRBV28 and TRBJ2-1, with unresolved D. The germline gives CDR1 MDHEN, CDR2 SYDVKM. The CDR3 loop spans 11 amino acids. Trimming shortened V by 7 bases and J by 8 bases, and 9 bases separated the two germline ends. The CDR3 nucleotides are TGTGCCAGCAACTTTGCGGATGAGCAGTTCTTC. Protein: CASNFADEQFF.

The V gene is TRBV4-2, the J gene TRBJ2-1; 7 bases map to TRBD2. The germline V gene encodes CDR1 LGHNA and CDR2 YNFKEQ. V dropped 4 bases and J dropped 6; count of bases not matched to a gene: 9. CDR3 length equals 15 residues. Here the CDR3 reads CASSPPSGLSNEQFF. For the CDR3, the DNA is TGTGCCAGCAGCCCACCTAGCGGTCTTTCCAATGAGCAGTTCTTC.

The V call is TRBV20-1, the J call TRBJ1-1; D is ambiguous. Trimming stripped 2 bases from V and 11 bases from J, with 12 bases between. The CDR3 spans 11 residues. Per germline, CDR1 DFQATT and CDR2 SNEGSKA (reference sequence). CDR3 loop: CSARIGEPAFF. The CDR3 bases are TGCAGTGCTAGAATCGGGGAACCGGCTTTCTTT.

The rearrangement uses TRBV7-3 and TRBJ2-5, with 11 nucleotides matching TRBD1. Germline V gene data show CDR1 as SGHTA and CDR2 as FQGTGA. The CDR3 is made up of 15 amino acids. The V segment lost 5 bases and the J segment 3 bases; nucleotides outside the gene matches: 5. CDR3 bases: TGTGCCAGCAGCCGCGGGACAGGGGGGGAAGAGACCCAGTACTTC. It specifies CASSRGTGGEETQYF.

The V call is TRBV5-1, the J call TRBJ1-2; D unresolved. In germline, CDR1 is SGHRS, CDR2 YFSETQ. With 4 bases removed from V and 3 bases from J, the gap between germline ends came to 7 bases. The CDR3 length is 12 residues. Here the CDR3 reads CASSDIDYGYTF. As DNA, the CDR3 is TGCGCCAGCAGCGATATAGACTATGGCTACACCTTC. Variable domain in full (rest from reference TRBV5-1 and TRBJ1-2): KAGVTQTPRYLIKTRGQQVTLSCSPISGHRSVSWYQQTPGQGLQFLFEYFSETQRNKGNFPGRFSGRQFSNSRSEMNVSTLELGDSALYLCASSDIDYGYTFGSGTRLTVV.

The chain couples TRBV6-4 to TRBJ2-3, with a weak D call TRBD2 (5 bases). Germline CDR1 is MRHNA and CDR2 is SNTAGT. Deletions cut 0 bases from V and 8 bases from J, with 12 bases between. The CDR3 totals 14 residues. DNA for the CDR3: TGTGCCAGCAGTGACTCTGGGGATCGGGGTACGCAGTATTTT. Translating it yields CASSDSGDRGTQYF.

The chain's CDR3 is CASSSGGLAGDEQYF. CDR3 coding DNA: TGTGCCAGCAGCTCCGGGGGGCTAGCGGGAGACGAGCAGTACTTC. The chain recombines TRBV9 with TRBJ2-7; 10 bases are shared with TRBD2. From germline, CDR1 is SGDLS and CDR2 YYNGEE. The CDR3 spans 15 residues. V lost 4 bases to trimming and J lost 5 bases; unmatched junction nucleotides: 9.

The chain employs TRBV6-4 and TRBJ2-3, with D tentatively TRBD1 (5 bases). CDR1 and CDR2 (germline): MRHNA, SNTAGT. V gave up 2 bases and J gave up 3 bases, with 9 bases separating them. The CDR3 extends over 14 amino acids. The CDR3 coding sequence is TGTGCCAGCAGTGACCCAGGGCGGACAGATACGCAGTATTTT. Translation: CASSDPGRTDTQYF.

This chain joins TRBV13 and TRBJ1-5; 10 bases map to TRBD1. The CDR3 spans 14 residues. V lost 5 bases to trimming and J lost 7 bases; unmatched junction nucleotides: 5. Germline CDR1 PRHDT, CDR2 FYEKMQ (reference sequence). The CDR3 loop reads CASSAGQGIQPQHF. The CDR3 nucleotides read TGTGCCAGCAGCGCGGGACAGGGGATCCAGCCCCAGCATTTT.

Concerning this clone itself: A read error may produce the germline difference seen at one junction end. This chain connects TRBV7-7 to TRBJ2-1, with D tentatively TRBD1 (6 bases). Germline CDR1 SSHAT, CDR2 FNYEAQ (reference sequence). The CDR3 extends over 14 amino acids. In nucleotides, the CDR3 is TGTGCTAGCAGCTTAGAAGGGGGAAACAATGAGCAGTTCTTC. Protein: CASSLEGGNNEQFF.

This chain links TRBV27 with TRBJ1-2; perhaps TRBD1 as D (5 bases). V was cut by 4 bases and J by 2 bases, with 17 bases left in between. The CDR3 is 16 amino acids. CDR1 is MNHEY, CDR2 SMNVEV, per germline (reference sequence). The CDR3 reads CASSSTWTTFNYGYTF. The CDR3 region has the DNA TGTGCCAGCAGTTCAACGTGGACAACCTTCAACTATGGCTACACCTTC.

CDR3 sequence: CASSRGYEQYF. The CDR3 coding sequence is TGTGCCAGCAGTCGAGGATACGAGCAGTACTTC. The chain couples TRBV25-1 to TRBJ2-7; D unresolved. Germline CDR1 and CDR2: MGHDK and SYGVNS. The V and J ends lost 5 bases and 4 bases respectively, with 6 bases between them. The CDR3 totals 11 residues.

The chain is built from TRBV30 and TRBJ2-5, with TRBD2 matching 11 bases. Germline V lookup: CDR1 GTSNPN, CDR2 SVGIG (reference sequence). CDR3 length equals 15 residues. Trimming at V came to 0 bases and at J to 4 bases, leaving 4 bases not matched to a gene. The chain's CDR3 is CAWSVLAGVGETQYF. CDR3 sequence (DNA): TGTGCCTGGAGTGTACTAGCGGGGGTTGGAGAGACCCAGTACTTC.

The chain employs TRBV7-3 and TRBJ2-1; possible D gene TRBD2, 7 bases. Germline V CDR1 and CDR2: SGHTA, FQGTGA. The V gene lost 7 bases and the J gene lost 5 bases, with 15 bases spanning the gap. The CDR3 extends over 14 amino acids. The CDR3 loop reads CASKLAGDNNEQFF. As DNA, the CDR3 is TGTGCCAGCAAGTTGGCGGGGGACAACAATGAGCAGTTCTTC. Variable domain in full (rest from reference TRBV7-3 and TRBJ2-1): GAGVSQTPSNKVTEKGKYVELRCDPISGHTALYWYRQSLGQGPEFLIYFQGTGAADDSGLPNDRFFAVRPEGSVSTLKIQRTERGDSAVYLCASKLAGDNNEQFFGPGTRLTVL.

J is TRBJ1-5 and V is TRBV28, with D perhaps TRBD1 (5 bases). Between the trimmed V and J ends, which lost 6 bases and 4 bases, there was a span of 7 bases. Germline-derived CDR1 and CDR2 are MDHEN and SYDVKM. This CDR3 spans 12 amino acids. CDR3 DNA: TGTGCCAGCAGCGCAGGGAATCAGCCCCAGCATTTT. As protein: CASSAGNQPQHF.

The V call is TRBV7-9, the J call TRBJ2-5, with TRBD1 as a possible D gene (6 bases). Germline CDR1 and CDR2: SEHNR and FQNEAQ (reference sequence). The CDR3 runs to 14 residues. Trimming left V 7 bases short and J 4 bases short, with 16 bases between. The CDR3 DNA follows: TGTGCCAGCATGATGCCAGGGGTAAGAGAGACCCAGTACTTC. Its protein product is CASMMPGVRETQYF. The whole variable domain, remainder taken from reference TRBV7-9 and TRBJ2-5, is DTGVSQNPRHKITKRGQNVTFRCDPISEHNRLYWYRQTLGQGPEFLTYFQNEAQLEKSRLLSDRFSAERPKGSFSTLEIQRTEQGDSAMYLCASMMPGVRETQYFGPGTRLLVL.

This clone was seen only once. The chain employs TRBV5-4 and TRBJ2-7, with TRBD2 matching over 11 bases. The trim removed 6 bases at V and 2 bases at J, leaving 7 bases unmatched. This CDR3 spans 15 amino acids. Germline values: CDR1 SGHNT, CDR2 YYREEE (reference sequence). CDR3 region: CASTVGTSGTYEQYF. The CDR3 nucleotides read TGTGCCAGCACCGTTGGGACTAGCGGCACCTACGAGCAGTACTTC.

This rearrangement joins TRBV28 to TRBJ1-1; D gene ambiguous. The length of the CDR3 is 12 residues. Germline CDR1 and CDR2: MDHEN and SYDVKM. V shed 6 bases and J shed 1 base, with 6 bases lying between them. CDR3 residues: CASREGNTEAFF. CDR3 sequence (DNA): TGTGCCAGCAGAGAGGGGAACACTGAAGCTTTCTTT. Variable domain in full (rest from reference TRBV28 and TRBJ1-1): DVKVTQSSRYLVKRTGEKVFLECVQDMDHENMFWYRQDPGLGLRLIYFSYDVKMKEKGDIPEGYSVSREKKERFSLILESASTNQTSMYLCASREGNTEAFFGQGTRLTVV.

The chain has TRBV29-1 and TRBJ2-2; 7 bases match TRBD1. This CDR3 has 13 residues. Germline V gene sequence: CDR1 SQVTM, CDR2 ANQGSEA. The ends lost 4 bases at V and 5 bases at J; junction bases unmatched: 4. CDR3 sequence (DNA): TGCAGCGTTGCGGACAGGAGGACCGGGGAGCTGTTTTTT. This translates into CSVADRRTGELFF.

V and J are TRBV28 and TRBJ2-4, with D unclear. Germline V gives CDR1 MDHEN, CDR2 SYDVKM. CDR3 length equals 14 residues. The V end was cut by 5 bases, the J end by 6 bases, with 14 bases between. The CDR3 DNA reads as TGTGCCAGCAGTGGGTTTATAGAGGTAAACATTCAGTACTTC. Translation: CASSGFIEVNIQYF.

This clone was observed a handful of times. CDR3 coding DNA: TGCGCCAGCAGCCAAGCCGGACTAGCGGGAGACAATGAGCAGTTCTTC. Amino acids: CASSQAGLAGDNEQFF. V gene TRBV4-3 combines with J gene TRBJ2-1, with 13 bases that match TRBD2. V was clipped by 1 base and J by 5 bases; unmatched bases: 2. Germline lookup yields CDR1 LGHNA and CDR2 YSLEER. The CDR3 sequence is 16 residues long.

This rearrangement joins TRBV10-1 to TRBJ1-4, with D tentatively TRBD1 (5 bases). The CDR3 covers 14 residues. CDR1 is WNHNN and CDR2 is SYGVQD in the germline V gene (reference sequence). Trimming took off 2 bases at V and 4 bases at J, with 8 bases between the two ends. CDR3 protein: CASSEDRVNEKLFF. CDR3 nucleotide sequence: TGCGCCAGCAGTGAGGACAGAGTTAATGAAAAACTGTTTTTT.

This chain joins TRBV6-5 and TRBJ1-5; 9 bases line up with TRBD1. The CDR3 runs 15 residues. Germline V gives CDR1 MNHEY, CDR2 SVGAGI. After removal of 6 bases from V and 3 bases from J, the junction contained 6 bases not matched to a gene. CDR3 in amino acids: CASRSGTGNNQPQHF. The DNA for the CDR3 is TGTGCCAGCAGAAGCGGGACAGGGAACAATCAGCCCCAGCATTTT.

The CDR3 is CAWSVQGGTNTIYF. The CDR3 DNA follows: TGTGCCTGGAGTGTACAAGGGGGCACAAACACCATATATTTT. This chain connects TRBV30 to TRBJ1-3, with 7 bases fitting TRBD1. Germline loops: CDR1 GTSNPN, CDR2 SVGIG (reference sequence). The J segment lost 6 bases and the V segment lost 0 bases, leaving 5 bases of the junction unmatched. This CDR3 spans 14 amino acids.

The chain links TRBV5-1 to TRBJ1-3; D is unclear. The CDR3 is 13 amino acids. V lost 7 bases, J lost 2 bases, and 10 bases lay in between. The germline CDR1 and CDR2 sequences are SGHRS and YFSETQ. As DNA, the CDR3 is TGCGCCAGCCGGGAACAGACTGGAAACACCATATATTTT. This gives the protein CASREQTGNTIYF.

The chain is built from TRBV7-6 and TRBJ2-5, with 9 bases lining up with TRBD2. V was pared by 4 bases and J by 1 base, with 7 bases of the junction left unmatched. Germline V gene lookup returns CDR1 SGHVS and CDR2 FNYEAQ. The CDR3 has 16 residues. CDR3 region: CASSSGLAGPQETQYF. In DNA, the CDR3 is TGTGCCAGCAGCTCGGGGCTAGCGGGGCCCCAAGAGACCCAGTACTTC.

The chain carries TRBV2 and TRBJ2-3, with D unresolved. Germline assignment: CDR1 SNHLY and CDR2 FYNNEI. This CDR3 spans 13 amino acids. Trimming took 5 bases from V and 2 from J, leaving 8 bases between them. The CDR3 loop reads CASSPSSTDTQYF. Here the CDR3 DNA reads TGTGCCAGCAGTCCCTCGTCCACAGATACGCAGTATTTT.

This clone is a singleton in its sample. V is TRBV4-3 and J is TRBJ1-1; a weak D match, TRBD1 (5 bases). Germline V gene sequence: CDR1 LGHNA, CDR2 YSLEER. Trimming pared 0 bases from V and 5 bases from J, leaving 10 bases between. The CDR3 runs 14 residues. The CDR3 nucleotides read TGCGCCAGCAGCCAAGATGGCAGGGATACTGAAGCTTTCTTT. Its translation: CASSQDGRDTEAFF.

The V gene is TRBV28, the J gene TRBJ2-3; 8 bases match TRBD2. CDR1 and CDR2 (germline): MDHEN, SYDVKM. This CDR3 region has 14 residues. J gave up 0 bases and V 6 bases, and 2 bases lay outside the gene matches. CDR3 protein: CASRRLASTDTQYF. The CDR3 DNA follows: TGTGCCAGCAGGCGACTAGCGAGCACAGATACGCAGTATTTT.